These 20 T cell receptor beta chains were sequenced from one sample in a study of cytomegalovirus exposure and HLA in healthy donors. 13 Jbeta primers and 60 Vbeta primers were used for the PCR. Assay used: immunoSEQ multiplex PCR; TCRdb lists only in-frame clones, some missing. Here the sample spans 95,000 to 110,000 clones, roughly 82% being singletons. The sample comprised PBMCs. All receptors come from a man aged 30 to 45 in good health and CMV-seropositive.

The chain employs TRBV9 and TRBJ2-1; 9 nucleotides agree with TRBD2. V dropped 0 bases and J dropped 1; count of bases not matched to a gene: 5. This CDR3 region has 17 residues. Germline CDR1 is SGDLS and CDR2 is YYNGEE. The CDR3 bases are TGTGCCAGCAGCGTAGAGGCTAGCGGGGAGTCCTACAATGAGCAGTTCTTC. Amino acids: CASSVEASGESYNEQFF. The complete variable domain, with remaining parts taken from reference TRBV9 and TRBJ2-1, reads DSGVTQTPKHLITATGQRVTLRCSPRSGDLSVYWYQQSLDQGLQFLIQYYNGEERAKGNILERFSAQQFPDLHSELNLSSLELGDSALYFCASSVEASGESYNEQFFGPGTRLTVL.

This chain connects TRBV6-4 to TRBJ2-7, with D maybe TRBD1 (5 bases). V shed 3 bases and J shed 6 bases, with 12 bases lying between them. The germline CDR1 and CDR2 sequences are MRHNA and SNTAGT. The CDR3 runs 13 residues. The CDR3 loop is CASSEGAAAEQYF. The CDR3 nucleotides read TGTGCCAGCAGTGAAGGGGCGGCGGCCGAGCAGTACTTC.

This rearrangement joins TRBV9 to TRBJ2-5, with TRBD2 identical over 11 bases. The V segment lost 3 bases and the J segment 7 bases; nucleotides outside the gene matches: 8. The CDR3 extends over 15 amino acids. CDR1 SGDLS and CDR2 YYNGEE come from the germline V gene. The CDR3, as DNA: TGTGCCAGCAGCGATAGCGGGGGGGCCAGAGGGACCCAGTACTTC. Translation gives CASSDSGGARGTQYF.

Notes on this clone: A junction boundary mismatches the germline segment, possibly from a read error. The chain couples TRBV5-1 to TRBJ2-4; D possibly corresponds to TRBD2 (6 bases). CDR1 SGHRS and CDR2 YFSETQ come from the germline V gene. The CDR3 covers 18 residues. The CDR3 protein is CASSLEGRTGVAKNSQYF. The CDR3 nucleotides are TGCGCCAGCAGCTTGGAGGGGAGGACGGGGGTAGCCAAAAACAGTCAGTACTTC.

This sequence joins TRBV19 and TRBJ1-5; 7 bases are shared with TRBD1. The germline V gene encodes CDR1 LNHDA and CDR2 SQIVND (reference sequence). This CDR3 contains 15 residues. V lost 5 bases, J lost 8 bases, and 12 bases stayed unmatched. The CDR3 region has the DNA TGTGCCAGTAGTCCGTCGACAGGGTGGATAGAGCCCCAGCATTTT. Encoded protein: CASSPSTGWIEPQHF.

The chain combines TRBV27 with TRBJ1-5; D not resolved. Between the trimmed V and J ends, which lost 2 bases and 5 bases, there was a span of 7 bases. CDR1 MNHEY and CDR2 SMNVEV come from the germline V gene (reference sequence). The CDR3 length is 13 residues. CDR3 protein: CASSLVGDQPQHF. The CDR3 DNA follows: TGTGCCAGCAGTTTAGTTGGAGATCAGCCCCAGCATTTT.

The chain links TRBV6-5 to TRBJ2-7, with D perhaps matching TRBD1 (5 bases). Germline CDR1 and CDR2: MNHEY and SVGAGI. Trimming removed 2 bases at V and 5 bases at J, with 16 bases between. This CDR3 contains 15 residues. The DNA for the CDR3 is TGTGCCAGCAGTTACAGGGGAAGGGTTTACGACGAGCAGTACTTC. Encoded protein: CASSYRGRVYDEQYF.

J is TRBJ2-7 and V is TRBV4-1; TRBD2 agrees at 9 bases. With 8 bases clipped from V and 1 base from J, the junction kept 6 bases outside the gene matches. Germline V CDR1 and CDR2: MGHRA, YSYEKL. The CDR3 is made up of 14 amino acids. Here the CDR3 DNA reads TGCGCCAGCCCTAGGCGGGAGGGTTCCTACGAGCAGTACTTC. The encoded protein is CASPRREGSYEQYF.

This sequence joins TRBV5-1 and TRBJ2-7; D is undetermined. Germline V lookup: CDR1 SGHRS, CDR2 YFSETQ. The CDR3 extends over 11 amino acids. The V gene lost 4 bases and the J gene lost 4 bases, with 6 bases spanning the gap. The CDR3 coding sequence is TGCGCCAGCAGCCCCTATTACGAGCAGTACTTC. It codes for CASSPYYEQYF.

The V call is TRBV11-3, the J call TRBJ1-1; no clear D gene. The CDR3 is made up of 14 amino acids. The ends were cut back, 5 bases at V and 5 bases at J, with 15 bases in the middle. Germline V lookup: CDR1 SGHNT, CDR2 YENEEA. The CDR3 is CASSPDKFGTEAFF. The DNA for the CDR3 is TGTGCCAGCAGCCCTGACAAGTTTGGGACTGAAGCTTTCTTT.

The chain employs TRBV30 and TRBJ1-1; no clear D gene. Germline CDR1 is GTSNPN and CDR2 is SVGIG (reference sequence). Trimming removed 0 bases from V and 6 bases from J, with 11 bases in between. The CDR3 is 13 residues long. CDR3 bases: TGTGCCTGGAGTGTTACGGGAGAAGCTGAAGCTTTCTTT. It encodes CAWSVTGEAEAFF.

The rearrangement joins TRBV10-3 to TRBJ1-2; D gene ambiguous. V was trimmed by 3 bases and J by 8 bases, leaving 13 bases between them. The CDR3 sequence is 13 residues long. Per germline, CDR1 ENHRY and CDR2 SYGVKD. This chain's CDR3 is CAISDRTTGGYTF. The CDR3 DNA reads TGTGCCATCAGTGACCGGACCACGGGGGGCTACACCTTC.

The V call is TRBV19, the J call TRBJ2-1; 10 bases line up with TRBD2. J gave up 8 bases and V 3 bases, and 4 bases lay outside the gene matches. Per the germline V gene, CDR1 is LNHDA and CDR2 is SQIVND (reference sequence). CDR3 length equals 14 residues. The CDR3 is CASSIQRGGYEQFF. The CDR3 nucleotides read TGTGCCAGTAGTATCCAGCGGGGGGGGTATGAGCAGTTCTTC.

The chain links TRBV19 to TRBJ2-5; TRBD1 matches at 10 bases. In germline, CDR1 is LNHDA, CDR2 SQIVND (reference sequence). V shed 3 bases and J 4 bases; nucleotides not matched to a gene: 2. The CDR3 is 14 amino acids. The CDR3 spells CASSMTGGLETQYF. Written as DNA, the CDR3 is TGTGCCAGTAGTATGACAGGGGGCTTAGAGACCCAGTACTTC.

This clone was counted between two and nine times. The V and J genes are TRBV10-3 and TRBJ1-1, with D possibly being TRBD1 (5 bases). V shed 6 bases and J shed 1 base, with 9 bases lying between them. Germline V gene lookup returns CDR1 ENHRY and CDR2 SYGVKD. The CDR3 spans 13 residues. The DNA of the CDR3 is TGTGCCATCAGCACTCAGGGGAACACTGAAGCTTTCTTT. It encodes CAISTQGNTEAFF.

This clone occurred once. The rearrangement uses TRBV2 and TRBJ2-3; 7 bases are shared with TRBD2. The germline CDR1 and CDR2 sequences are SNHLY and FYNNEI. Germline trimming cut 7 bases from V and 0 bases from J; bases unmatched to any gene: 10. This CDR3 region has 16 residues. CDR3 nucleotide sequence: TGTGCCAGCACCGAAACGACGGGGGGAAGCACAGATACGCAGTATTTT. It specifies CASTETTGGSTDTQYF.

V and J are TRBV27 and TRBJ1-2, with no clear D. This CDR3 has 14 residues. Germline CDR1 and CDR2: MNHEY and SMNVEV (reference sequence). V was cut by 2 bases and J by 4 bases, with 11 bases left in between. The chain's CDR3 is CASSLVGSSYGYTF. The CDR3 bases are TGTGCCAGCAGTTTAGTGGGTTCTAGCTATGGCTACACCTTC.

The chain uses TRBV5-1 and TRBJ2-7, with TRBD2 identical over 7 bases. Losses at the gene ends were 2 bases for V and 7 bases for J; bases not matched to a gene: 12. The length of the CDR3 is 15 residues. Per germline, CDR1 SGHRS and CDR2 YFSETQ. The CDR3 loop is CASSFDGTSGGEQYF. CDR3 sequence (DNA): TGCGCCAGCAGCTTTGACGGGACGTCCGGGGGGGAGCAGTACTTC.

This clone was seen a single time. The genes are TRBV9 and TRBJ2-1; D perhaps matches TRBD1 (6 bases). CDR1 is SGDLS, CDR2 YYNGEE, per germline. The CDR3 is 15 amino acids. Trimming cost V 4 bases and J 2 bases, with 13 bases left between them. CDR3 in amino acids: CASSPTGAAYNEQFF. The CDR3 DNA is TGTGCCAGCAGCCCGACAGGCGCGGCCTACAATGAGCAGTTCTTC.

The chain links TRBV11-2 to TRBJ2-7; no firm D call. The CDR3 length is 13 residues. The V gene lost 0 bases and the J gene lost 6 bases, with 9 bases spanning the gap. In germline, CDR1 is SGHAT, CDR2 FQNNGV. CDR3 sequence reads: CASSLDTPTEQYF. CDR3 DNA sequence: TGTGCCAGCAGCTTAGATACTCCCACCGAGCAGTACTTC.